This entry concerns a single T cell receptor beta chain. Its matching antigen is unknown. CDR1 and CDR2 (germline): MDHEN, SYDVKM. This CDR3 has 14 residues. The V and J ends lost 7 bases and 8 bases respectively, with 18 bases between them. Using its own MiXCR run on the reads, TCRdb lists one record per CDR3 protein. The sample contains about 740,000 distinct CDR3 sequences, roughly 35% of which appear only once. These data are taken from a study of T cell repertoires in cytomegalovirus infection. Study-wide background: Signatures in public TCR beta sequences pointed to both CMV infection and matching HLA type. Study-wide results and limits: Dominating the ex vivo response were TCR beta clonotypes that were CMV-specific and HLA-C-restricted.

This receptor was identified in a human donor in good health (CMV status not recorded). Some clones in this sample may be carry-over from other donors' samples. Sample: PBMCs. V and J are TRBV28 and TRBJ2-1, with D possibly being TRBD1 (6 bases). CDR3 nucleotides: TGTGCCAGCACGTGGGACAAACCTTCCGATGAGCAGTTCTTC. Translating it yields CASTWDKPSDEQFF.